This T cell receptor beta chain is drawn from a study of blood T cells in healthy people across ages. This clonotype is a singleton in its sample. Whenever a sample was processed, at least 6 million PBMCs were isolated. Germline CDR1 is SGHTA and CDR2 is FQGNSA. Trimming stripped 4 bases from V and 5 bases from J, with 12 bases between. The CDR3 has 13 residues. The authors ran a second PCR of 7 to 11 cycles using a sample-barcoded 5' primer and a J-beta primer mix. TCRdb recomputed calls from the 5' RACE reads with MiXCR, one row per CDR3 protein. This table holds hundreds of thousands of distinct CDR3 sequences, more than 40% found once.

The TCR originated in a woman aged 60-70 years in good health. The sample consisted of blood. The V call is TRBV7-2, the J call TRBJ2-7; D possibly matches TRBD1 or TRBD2 (5 bases each). This chain's CDR3 is CASSSRGTDEQYF. The CDR3 DNA follows: TGTGCCAGCAGCTCGAGAGGGACGGACGAGCAGTACTTC.